Listed below are T cell receptor beta chains from one sample, sequenced in a study of shared clonotypes between healthy human individuals. TCRdb keeps only in-frame clones here, not all; method: immunoSEQ multiplex PCR. The table shows roughly 890,000 clones, with around 93% occurring only once. The specimen was naive CD8+ T cells sorted from blood. These receptors originate from a man in his thirties or forties in good health. CDR3s include the opening cysteine and the closing phenylalanine or tryptophan. Each record gives: V gene, clone size, J gene, D gene, CDR3 protein, CDR3 DNA. D genes are given only for firm matches. Clone size appears in some rows only: once, few, many, or a class for an expanded clone.

v_call: TRBV4-1
clone_size: .
j_call: TRBJ2-7
d_call: TRBD2
cdr3_aa: CASSPRTSGRHEQYF
cdr3_nt: TGCGCCAGCAGCCCAAGGACTAGCGGGAGGCACGAGCAGTACTTC

v_call: TRBV4-1
clone_size: .
j_call: TRBJ2-7
d_call: .
cdr3_aa: CASSHEQGSYEQYF
cdr3_nt: TGCGCCAGCAGCCACGAACAGGGCTCCTACGAGCAGTACTTC

v_call: TRBV9
clone_size: .
j_call: TRBJ1-1
d_call: .
cdr3_aa: CASSVAGEVNTEAFF
cdr3_nt: TGTGCCAGCAGCGTAGCGGGAGAGGTGAACACTGAAGCTTTCTTT

v_call: TRBV4-3
clone_size: .
j_call: TRBJ2-7
d_call: .
cdr3_aa: CASSQDRGLSYEQYF
cdr3_nt: TGCGCCAGCAGCCAAGATAGAGGCCTCTCCTACGAGCAGTACTTC

v_call: TRBV6-6
clone_size: .
j_call: TRBJ2-3
d_call: TRBD1
cdr3_aa: CASSTSGQGYF
cdr3_nt: TGTGCCAGCAGTACCTCGGGACAGGGCTATTTT

v_call: TRBV28
clone_size: .
j_call: TRBJ2-2
d_call: .
cdr3_aa: CASSRDTGELFF
cdr3_nt: TGTGCCAGCAGCCGTGACACCGGGGAGCTGTTTTTT

v_call: TRBV2
clone_size: .
j_call: TRBJ2-5
d_call: TRBD1
cdr3_aa: CASSGQGPLRETQYF
cdr3_nt: TGTGCCAGCAGTGGACAGGGCCCCCTCCGAGAGACCCAGTACTTC

v_call: TRBV28
clone_size: .
j_call: TRBJ2-3
d_call: TRBD1
cdr3_aa: CASSFSVGQGFTDTQYF
cdr3_nt: TGTGCCAGCAGTTTTTCGGTGGGACAGGGATTCACAGATACGCAGTATTTT

v_call: TRBV7-6
clone_size: .
j_call: TRBJ2-2
d_call: TRBD2
cdr3_aa: CASSFEGGRANTGELFF
cdr3_nt: TGTGCCAGCAGCTTCGAAGGCGGGAGGGCCAACACCGGGGAGCTGTTTTTT

v_call: TRBV4-1
clone_size: .
j_call: TRBJ1-4
d_call: TRBD1
cdr3_aa: CASSQTGNHEKLFF
cdr3_nt: TGCGCCAGCAGCCAGACAGGGAATCATGAAAAACTGTTTTTT

v_call: TRBV7-9
clone_size: .
j_call: TRBJ2-7
d_call: TRBD1
cdr3_aa: CASSSNRDRGREQYF
cdr3_nt: TGTGCCAGCAGCTCGAACCGCGACAGGGGACGGGAGCAGTACTTC

v_call: TRBV27
clone_size: .
j_call: TRBJ2-1
d_call: .
cdr3_aa: CASSLGREQFF
cdr3_nt: TGTGCCAGCAGTTTAGGGAGGGAGCAGTTCTTC

v_call: TRBV7-8
clone_size: .
j_call: TRBJ2-1
d_call: TRBD2
cdr3_aa: CASSATHPAGAFNEQFF
cdr3_nt: TGTGCCAGCAGCGCTACTCACCCAGCGGGAGCCTTCAATGAGCAGTTCTTC

v_call: TRBV28
clone_size: .
j_call: TRBJ2-7
d_call: TRBD2
cdr3_aa: CASSFSLAVEQYF
cdr3_nt: TGTGCCAGCAGTTTCTCACTAGCGGTCGAGCAGTACTTC

v_call: TRBV7-8
clone_size: .
j_call: TRBJ2-1
d_call: .
cdr3_aa: CASSTRGISNNEQFF
cdr3_nt: TGTGCCAGCAGTACACGCGGGATTTCCAACAATGAGCAGTTCTTC

v_call: TRBV27
clone_size: few
j_call: TRBJ2-3
d_call: .
cdr3_aa: CASSHGNTDTQYF
cdr3_nt: TGTGCCAGCAGTCACGGAAACACAGATACGCAGTATTTT

v_call: TRBV2
clone_size: .
j_call: TRBJ2-1
d_call: TRBD2
cdr3_aa: CASKREISSYNEQFF
cdr3_nt: TGTGCCAGCAAGCGGGAAATTAGCTCCTACAATGAGCAGTTCTTC

v_call: TRBV11-2
clone_size: .
j_call: TRBJ2-7
d_call: .
cdr3_aa: CASSPLPGYEQYF
cdr3_nt: TGTGCCAGCAGCCCCCTTCCCGGATACGAGCAGTACTTC

v_call: TRBV12-5
clone_size: once
j_call: TRBJ2-2
d_call: TRBD2
cdr3_aa: CASGLDFPGLAAGAVAGELFF
cdr3_nt: TGTGCTAGTGGTTTGGACTTCCCGGGACTAGCGGCAGGGGCCGTCGCCGGGGAGCTGTTTTTT

v_call: TRBV5-1
clone_size: .
j_call: TRBJ2-2
d_call: .
cdr3_aa: CASSAGTGITGELFF
cdr3_nt: TGCGCCAGCAGCGCCGGAACAGGGATCACCGGGGAGCTGTTTTTT

v_call: TRBV29-1
clone_size: few
j_call: TRBJ2-1
d_call: .
cdr3_aa: CSVGSNEQFF
cdr3_nt: TGCAGCGTTGGTAGCAATGAGCAGTTCTTC

v_call: TRBV2
clone_size: .
j_call: TRBJ2-7
d_call: .
cdr3_aa: CASRDTTMSYEQYF
cdr3_nt: TGTGCCAGCAGGGACACTACCATGTCCTACGAGCAGTACTTC

v_call: TRBV29-1
clone_size: .
j_call: TRBJ1-1
d_call: .
cdr3_aa: CSVVEMAEAFF
cdr3_nt: TGCAGCGTTGTCGAAATGGCTGAAGCTTTCTTT

v_call: TRBV2
clone_size: few
j_call: TRBJ1-1
d_call: .
cdr3_aa: CASADSGTEAFF
cdr3_nt: TGTGCCAGCGCGGACTCGGGCACTGAAGCTTTCTTT

v_call: TRBV9
clone_size: .
j_call: TRBJ1-1
d_call: TRBD1
cdr3_aa: CASSVGEGADTEAFF
cdr3_nt: TGTGCCAGCAGCGTAGGTGAGGGGGCTGACACTGAAGCTTTCTTT

v_call: TRBV7-9
clone_size: .
j_call: TRBJ2-1
d_call: TRBD2
cdr3_aa: CASSSRTSATPNEQFF
cdr3_nt: TGTGCCAGCAGCTCCCGGACTAGCGCTACACCCAATGAGCAGTTCTTC

v_call: TRBV7-9
clone_size: few
j_call: TRBJ2-5
d_call: .
cdr3_aa: CASSLSGVETQYF
cdr3_nt: TGTGCCAGCAGCTTATCAGGGGTAGAGACCCAGTACTTC

v_call: TRBV5-1
clone_size: .
j_call: TRBJ2-7
d_call: TRBD2
cdr3_aa: CASSLGQGLKTYEQYF
cdr3_nt: TGCGCCAGCAGCTTGGGGCAGGGACTAAAGACCTACGAGCAGTACTTC

v_call: TRBV29-1
clone_size: .
j_call: TRBJ1-1
d_call: .
cdr3_aa: CSVRGGRTNTEAFF
cdr3_nt: TGCAGCGTTCGGGGGGGGCGCACGAACACTGAAGCTTTCTTT